The clone carrying this T cell receptor beta chain was observed a few times. This sample is drawn from a study of T-cell memory formation after mild COVID-19. TCRdb reprocessed the 5' RACE reads with MiXCR, giving one entry per CDR3 protein. This sample carries around 450,000 distinct CDR3 sequences, around 19% of them seen once, and the ten largest clones take around 9.2%. CDR1 and CDR2 from the germline V gene are LNHNV and YYDKDF (reference sequence). The CDR3 sequence is 13 residues long. V was clipped by 6 bases and J by 7 bases, with 16 bases between them. The sequenced sample consisted of PBMCs or a T cell subset sorted from them (not recorded which). This rearrangement joins TRBV15 to TRBJ2-7; D is uncertain. This receptor was obtained from an adult woman who had mild COVID-19 (a few samples of this study predate the infection). Cell type and time point are not known. The CDR3: CATRSDQSGEQYF. The DNA of the CDR3 is TGTGCCACCAGATCGGACCAGAGTGGAGAGCAGTACTTC.